The 26 T cell receptor beta chains reported below all come from one sample, sequenced in a study of T-cell reconstitution after alpha-beta-depleted transplantation in children. Preparation of the TCRbeta library involved a method that used unique molecular identifiers. TCRdb passed the PCR reads through MiXCR, listing each CDR3 protein once. This table has about 600,000 distinct CDR3 sequences, about 10% appearing once. Sequencing used PBMCs from the stem cell graft donor, obtained from the stem cell graft. The receptor set was obtained from a human donor who donated a stem cell graft to a child with acute myeloid leukemia.

Comments on this clonotype: A much larger clonotype is one base distant, so this may be a read error. The rearrangement uses TRBV20-1 and TRBJ2-7; TRBD2 matches 12 bases. CDR1 and CDR2 from the germline V gene are DFQATT and SNEGSKA (reference sequence). This CDR3 spans 16 amino acids. The CDR3 here is CCASTASGRAGYEQYF. The CDR3 coding sequence is TGCTGTGCTAGCACGGCTAGCGGGAGGGCTGGGTACGAGCAGTACTTC.

CDR3 in amino acids: CASRPPGQNQPQHF. The CDR3 nucleotides are TGTGCCAGCAGACCTCCGGGACAGAATCAGCCCCAGCATTTT. This sequence joins TRBV6-5 and TRBJ1-5; 7 bases are a match to TRBD1. This CDR3 contains 14 residues. Germline trimming cut 6 bases from V and 4 bases from J; bases unmatched to any gene: 6. The V gene's germline CDR1 is MNHEY and CDR2 SVGAGI.

This clonotype occurred many times. The chain recombines TRBV24-1 with TRBJ1-2; D ambiguous. The germline CDR1 and CDR2 sequences are KGHDR and SFDVKD. Trimming took off 3 bases at V and 6 bases at J, with 7 bases between the two ends. The CDR3 is 12 amino acids. The CDR3 loop is CATSDPVNGYTF. The CDR3 DNA reads as TGTGCCACCAGTGATCCCGTGAATGGCTACACCTTC.

The chain is built from TRBV15 and TRBJ2-7; 7 positions match TRBD2. With V trimmed by 2 bases and J by 4 bases, 8 bases remained unmatched. This CDR3 contains 15 residues. CDR1 is LNHNV and CDR2 is YYDKDF in the germline V gene (reference sequence). As DNA, the CDR3 is TGTGCCACCAGCAGATCATCTAGCGGCCTTTACGAGCAGTACTTC. Translating it yields CATSRSSSGLYEQYF.

This clonotype showed up just a few times. A junction boundary mismatches the germline segment, possibly from a read error. V is TRBV7-9 and J is TRBJ1-1, with 8 bases that match TRBD1. This CDR3 is built from 12 residues. Germline CDR1 reads SEHNR; CDR2 reads FQNEAQ (reference sequence). Written as DNA, the CDR3 is TGTGCCAGCAGCTCGGGACAGGCCAAGGGGATCTTT. It codes for CASSSGQAKGIF.

This clonotype was found a few times. The V and J genes are TRBV20-1 and TRBJ2-1; D perhaps matches TRBD1 (6 bases). The CDR3 has 13 amino acids. V was cut by 0 bases and J by 7 bases, with 10 bases left in between. Germline V CDR1 and CDR2: DFQATT, SNEGSKA (reference sequence). This chain's CDR3 is CSARDGGVNEQFF. CDR3 sequence (DNA): TGCAGTGCTAGAGATGGGGGCGTTAATGAGCAGTTCTTC.

This clonotype showed up just a few times. The chain combines TRBV7-9 with TRBJ1-2; 9 nucleotides agree with TRBD1. J was trimmed by 3 bases and V by 4 bases; bases with no gene match: 6. CDR1 SEHNR and CDR2 FQNEAQ come from the germline V gene (reference sequence). The CDR3 covers 15 residues. CDR3 residues: CASSSHDRGYYGYTF. DNA for the CDR3: TGTGCCAGCAGCTCCCACGACAGGGGGTACTATGGCTACACCTTC.

V and J are TRBV7-2 and TRBJ1-1, with a weak D call TRBD1 (5 bases). Germline values: CDR1 SGHTA, CDR2 FQGNSA. CDR3 length: 14 residues. Trimming stripped 5 bases from V and 3 bases from J, with 13 bases between. The CDR3 loop reads CASSPPRVDTEAFF. The CDR3, as DNA: TGTGCCAGCAGCCCCCCCAGGGTAGACACTGAAGCTTTCTTT.

This chain connects TRBV15 to TRBJ2-3, with 8 bases lining up with TRBD2. The CDR3 is made up of 19 amino acids. The germline V gene encodes CDR1 LNHNV and CDR2 YYDKDF (reference sequence). Trimming at V came to 0 bases and at J to 0 bases, leaving 11 bases not matched to a gene. The CDR3 spells CATSRDQLLAVRSTDTQYF. The DNA for the CDR3 is TGTGCCACCAGCAGAGATCAGTTACTAGCGGTGAGGAGCACAGATACGCAGTATTTT.

A few counts support this clonotype. The chain couples TRBV2 to TRBJ1-6; the D gene is possibly TRBD1 (5 bases). Germline assignment: CDR1 SNHLY and CDR2 FYNNEI. V lost 5 bases and J lost 0, with 8 bases in between. The CDR3 runs 15 residues. CDR3 region: CASSSRDSYNSPLHF. The CDR3, as DNA: TGTGCCAGCAGTTCCAGGGACTCCTATAATTCACCCCTCCACTTT.

This clonotype was observed many times. A junction end diverges from the germline sequence, so it may reflect a read error. The V gene is TRBV29-1, the J gene TRBJ2-1; TRBD2 agrees at 8 bases. Germline lookup yields CDR1 SQVTM and CDR2 ANQGSEA. The CDR3 has 15 amino acids. The CDR3 nucleotides read TGCAGCGTTCAAGAACCGGGACTAGGGGGGAATGAGCAGTTCTTC. This encodes CSVQEPGLGGNEQFF.

The sample holds a few counts of this clonotype. The V gene is TRBV20-1, the J gene TRBJ2-2, with a tentative D call TRBD2 (5 bases). V lost 3 bases and J lost 2, with 10 bases in between. CDR3 length: 14 amino acids. CDR1 is DFQATT, CDR2 SNEGSKA, per germline (reference sequence). DNA for the CDR3: TGCAGTGCTAGCAGAGGAGGTAACACCGGGGAGCTGTTTTTT. It is translated as CSASRGGNTGELFF.

This clonotype was seen ten or more times. V usage is TRBV20-1 and J usage is TRBJ2-2; tentative D call: TRBD1 (5 bases). The germline CDR1 and CDR2 sequences are DFQATT and SNEGSKA (reference sequence). CDR3 length: 12 residues. V lost 1 base, J lost 6 bases, and 6 bases lay in between. CDR3 region: CSARGQPGELFF. CDR3 coding DNA: TGCAGTGCTAGAGGACAGCCCGGGGAGCTGTTTTTT.

This clonotype has at least ten counts. V and J are TRBV5-1 and TRBJ1-4; D unclear. Germline lookup yields CDR1 SGHRS and CDR2 YFSETQ. This CDR3 is 15 amino acids long. Trimming pared 0 bases from V and 0 bases from J, leaving 6 bases between. CDR3 in amino acids: CASSLGLSTNEKLFF. In nucleotides, the CDR3 is TGCGCCAGCAGCTTGGGACTTTCAACTAATGAAAAACTGTTTTTT. Variable domain in full (rest from reference TRBV5-1 and TRBJ1-4): KAGVTQTPRYLIKTRGQQVTLSCSPISGHRSVSWYQQTPGQGLQFLFEYFSETQRNKGNFPGRFSGRQFSNSRSEMNVSTLELGDSALYLCASSLGLSTNEKLFFGSGTQLSVL.

In its sample, this clonotype was seen many times. The chain joins TRBV3-1 to TRBJ2-1; 11 bases fit TRBD2. The CDR3 sequence is 16 residues long. Looked up from germline, CDR1 is LGHDT and CDR2 is YNNKEL (reference sequence). The junction had 7 bases not matched to a gene; V was cut back by 1 base and J by 8 bases. DNA of the CDR3: TGTGCCAGCAGCCAAGCGGGAACTAGCGGGAGCGATGAGCAGTTCTTC. Translating gives CASSQAGTSGSDEQFF.

Points on this clonotype: At one end, the junction sequence differs from germline, possibly due to a read error. V usage is TRBV7-7 and J usage is TRBJ2-2; no clear D. The CDR3 is 16 amino acids. CDR1 and CDR2 from the germline V gene are SSHAT and FNYEAQ (reference sequence). The chain's CDR3 is CASSPLPQRNTGELFF. DNA of the CDR3: TGTGCTAGCAGCCCCCTACCCCAGAGGAACACCGGGGAGCTGTTTTTT.

As to this clonotype: Germline is not matched at one junction end, which may reflect a read error. The V call is TRBV3-1, the J call TRBJ2-1, with a tentative D call TRBD2 (5 bases). Germline CDR1 and CDR2: LGHDT and YNNKEL (reference sequence). The CDR3 length is 14 residues. The CDR3 sequence is CASSQVDSNNEQFF. CDR3 nucleotides: TGTGCCAGCAGCCAAGTGGACTCCAACAATGAGCAGTTCTTC.

The chain combines TRBV20-1 with TRBJ2-7; 12 bases fit TRBD2. This CDR3 contains 16 residues. The junction had 6 bases not matched to a gene; V was cut back by 1 base and J by 2 bases. Germline V lookup: CDR1 DFQATT, CDR2 SNEGSKA (reference sequence). The CDR3 reads CSARAQGLAGTYEQYF. CDR3 coding DNA: TGCAGTGCTAGAGCCCAGGGACTAGCGGGCACCTACGAGCAGTACTTC.

Details on this clonotype: A much larger clone is a single base away; this may be a read error. The chain combines TRBV20-1 with TRBJ2-5; TRBD2 matches 7 bases. This CDR3 has 17 residues. Germline CDR1 is DFQATT and CDR2 is SNEGSKA (reference sequence). The V and J ends lost 5 bases and 2 bases, in that order; junction bases with no gene match: 17. Here the CDR3 reads CSALPLGLVGGQETQYF. The DNA for the CDR3 is TGCAGTGCTCTTCCACTCGGACTAGTGGGAGGGCAAGAGACCCAGTACTTC.

Here the CDR3 reads CAWRGTGGNEQFF. CDR3 sequence (DNA): TGTGCCTGGAGAGGGACTGGGGGGAATGAGCAGTTCTTC. The chain links TRBV30 to TRBJ2-1; a possible D gene is TRBD2 (6 bases). Trimming took off 3 bases at V and 7 bases at J, with 13 bases between the two ends. This CDR3 is built from 13 residues. Germline CDR1 GTSNPN, CDR2 SVGIG (reference sequence).

The chain is built from TRBV20-1 and TRBJ2-1, with 10 bases lining up with TRBD2. CDR3 size: 15 residues. Germline CDR1 reads DFQATT; CDR2 reads SNEGSKA (reference sequence). V gave up 6 bases and J gave up 3 bases; unmatched junction bases: 8. The CDR3: CSADDRTSGYNEQFF. In DNA form, the CDR3 reads TGCAGTGCCGACGATAGGACTAGCGGCTACAATGAGCAGTTCTTC.

In its sample, this clonotype was seen many times. The chain recombines TRBV18 with TRBJ2-5; D gene unclear. V was clipped by 2 bases and J by 3 bases, with 4 bases between them. The V gene's germline CDR1 is KGHSH and CDR2 LQKENI. The CDR3 spans 12 residues. Here the CDR3 reads CASSPTEETQYF. DNA for the CDR3: TGTGCCAGCTCACCAACGGAAGAGACCCAGTACTTC.

J is TRBJ1-3 and V is TRBV7-9, with D tentatively TRBD1 (6 bases). V lost 5 bases, J lost 4 bases, and 15 bases lay in between. The CDR3 is 15 residues long. Germline-derived CDR1 and CDR2 are SEHNR and FQNEAQ (reference sequence). CDR3 amino acids: CASSPIRDIGNTIYF. DNA of the CDR3: TGTGCCAGCAGCCCGATAAGGGACATAGGAAACACCATATATTTT. Complete variable domain (other parts from reference TRBV7-9 and TRBJ1-3): DTGVSQNPRHKITKRGQNVTFRCDPISEHNRLYWYRQTLGQGPEFLTYFQNEAQLEKSRLLSDRFSAERPKGSFSTLEIQRTEQGDSAMYLCASSPIRDIGNTIYFGEGSWLTVV.

This rearrangement joins TRBV6-1 to TRBJ2-7; 11 bases fit TRBD1. Germline trimming cut 6 bases from V and 7 bases from J; bases unmatched to any gene: 11. Germline V CDR1 and CDR2: MNHNS, SASEGT. This CDR3 has 15 residues. CDR3 in DNA: TGTGCCAGCAGCGGGACAGGGGGACCCAAAAAAGAGCAGTACTTC. Its protein product is CASSGTGGPKKEQYF.

J is TRBJ2-2 and V is TRBV6-1, with 7 bases fitting TRBD1. V trimming: 6 bases; J trimming: 5 bases; junction bases outside the gene matches: 9. CDR1 and CDR2 from the germline V gene are MNHNS and SASEGT. CDR3 size: 15 residues. CDR3 nucleotides: TGTGCCAGCAGCCAGCCCCCAGGGGGAACCGGGGAGCTGTTTTTT. This codes for CASSQPPGGTGELFF.

This clonotype was recorded a few times. The chain links TRBV5-1 to TRBJ2-5; tentative D call: TRBD1 (7 bases). The CDR3 runs 16 residues. The V and J ends lost 2 bases and 3 bases respectively, with 17 bases between them. CDR1 and CDR2 (germline): SGHRS, YFSETQ. The CDR3 here is CASSLQGTPTKETQYF. The CDR3 nucleotides read TGCGCCAGCAGCTTACAGGGGACTCCTACTAAAGAGACCCAGTACTTC.